This T cell receptor (beta chain) is from a study of blood T cell repertoires in COVID-19. Data came from immunoSEQ multiplex PCR; TCRdb stores just in-frame clones and leaves some out. The sample contains some 150,000 clones, around 85% of which appear only once. Donors were grouped by their self-reported clinical history. The CDR3 is made up of 14 amino acids. Germline CDR1 MNHEY, CDR2 SVGAGI. The junction had 10 bases not matched to a gene; V was cut back by 6 bases and J by 5 bases. The J gene is TRBJ2-7, the V gene TRBV6-5, with 7 bases lining up with TRBD2. The TCR originated in a woman aged 40 to 49 who had recovered from COVID-19. Sequenced sample: PBMCs or T cells enriched from blood (not recorded which). CDR3 sequence: CASSAALATDEQYF. Written as DNA, the CDR3 is TGTGCCAGCAGCGCCGCACTAGCGACCGACGAGCAGTACTTC.